This is a list of T cell receptor beta chains from one sample in a study of blood T cell repertoires in COVID-19. Here immunoSEQ multiplex PCR was the method, and the copy in TCRdb shows in-frame clones only, minus some. The sample carries approximately 270,000 clones, approximately 86% recorded once. Sequences were obtained from peripheral blood. The receptor source for this set is a man aged 40-49 years with active or convalescent COVID-19. Each CDR3 is given with its conserved first and last residue. The D gene is left open where the match is weak. Size is stated for part of the rows, as once, few or many counts, or as a class when the clone is expanded.

>TRBJ1-3|TRBV5-1|.|.
TGCGCCAGCAGCTTGGACCCCGCGGGGGGAGCATCGGGAAACACCATATATTTT
CASSLDPAGGASGNTIYF
>TRBJ2-3|TRBV28|TRBD2|once
TGTGCCAGCGCGCGGGGGGGCCAAGATACGCAGTATTTT
CASARGGQDTQYF
>TRBJ2-3|TRBV9|.|few
TGTGCCAGCAGCGTAGCGTCGGAGGATACGCAGTATTTT
CASSVASEDTQYF
>TRBJ1-4|TRBV4-1|TRBD1|.
TGCGCCAGCAGCCAAAAGGACAGGGGTGAAAAACTGTTTTTT
CASSQKDRGEKLFF
>TRBJ1-5|TRBV6-4|.|.
TGTGCCAGCAGTGACAGGTCGACAGCAAACAATCAGCCCCAGCATTTT
CASSDRSTANNQPQHF
>TRBJ2-5|TRBV7-9|.|.
TGTGCCAGTTACGCCGACACGTCGATTTACTTC
CASYADTSIYF
>TRBJ1-2|TRBV7-3|.|.
TGTGCCAGCAGCTTAGACAGGAGTAACTATGGCTACACCTTC
CASSLDRSNYGYTF
>TRBJ1-1|TRBV6-1|.|.
TGTGCCAGCATCTTCGGAGCCAGAACGAACACTGAAGCTTTCTTT
CASIFGARTNTEAFF
>TRBJ2-3|TRBV5-6|.|.
TGTGCCAGCAGCTTCGGCACAGATACGCAGTATTTT
CASSFGTDTQYF
>TRBJ2-7|TRBV25-1|TRBD1|.
TGTGCCAGCAAGGGGGACAGGGTTACCTACGAGCAGTACTTC
CASKGDRVTYEQYF
>TRBJ2-7|TRBV5-4|.|.
TGTGCCAGCAGCTTGGCCGGCGGGAAGGTCTACGAGCAGTACTTC
CASSLAGGKVYEQYF
>TRBJ2-2|TRBV24-1|.|.
TGTGCCACCAGGACAGGATTTACCGGGGAGCTGTTTTTT
CATRTGFTGELFF
>TRBJ1-4|TRBV18|TRBD1|.
TGTGCCAGCTCACTACTACAGGGGGCGCATGAAAAACTGTTTTTT
CASSLLQGAHEKLFF
>TRBJ1-3|TRBV5-5|.|.
TGTGCCAGCAGCTTGGAGTCAGGGTTTTCGGTCCCCACCATATATTTT
CASSLESGFSVPTIYF
>TRBJ1-5|TRBV30|.|.
TGTGCCTGGAGTGTCCGGGGGAATCAGCCCCAGCATTTT
CAWSVRGNQPQHF
>TRBJ2-7|TRBV5-4|TRBD1|once
TGTGCCAGCAGCTCACTCCCGCCCGGGACAGGGGTAACATTTGCCTACGAGCAGTACTTC
CASSSLPPGTGVTFAYEQYF
>TRBJ1-2|TRBV5-5|.|.
TGTGCCAGCACCCTGGGAGTTTATGGCTACACCTTC
CASTLGVYGYTF
>TRBJ1-4|TRBV19|TRBD1|.
TGTGCCAGTAGGACGGGACAGGGATTTAATGAAAAACTGTTTTTT
CASRTGQGFNEKLFF
>TRBJ2-6|TRBV5-1|.|.
TGCGCCAGCAGCTTGGTGACAGACTCTGGGGCCAACGTCCTGACTTTC
CASSLVTDSGANVLTF
>TRBJ1-6|TRBV9|.|.
TGTGCCAGCAGCGTAGATTCGGATTCACCCCTCCACTTT
CASSVDSDSPLHF
>TRBJ1-1|TRBV6-5|.|.
TGTGCCAGCAGAAGAGGGTGGGGGAACACTGAAGCTTTCTTT
CASRRGWGNTEAFF
>TRBJ1-5|TRBV5-1|TRBD1|.
TGCGCCAGCAGCTACGACCGGGACAGTCGGAAGGATAGCAATCAGCCCCAGCATTTT
CASSYDRDSRKDSNQPQHF
>TRBJ1-3|TRBV12-5|.|.
TGTGCTAGTGGTTCGACGACAGATTATTCCTCTGGAAACACCATATATTTT
CASGSTTDYSSGNTIYF
>TRBJ1-5|TRBV3-1/TRBV3-2|.|.
TGTGCCAGCAGCCAAGATCACACGGGTCAGCCCCAGCATTTT
CASSQDHTGQPQHF
>TRBJ2-1|TRBV3-1/TRBV3-2|.|.
TGTGCCAGCAGCCACCAGTACAATGAGCAGTTCTTC
CASSHQYNEQFF
>TRBJ1-5|TRBV6-5|.|.
TGTGCCAGCAGCTCGGACGGGACTTTACGGCCCCAGCATTTT
CASSSDGTLRPQHF
>TRBJ1-1|TRBV18|.|few
TGTGCCAGCTCAGTCGGGTTTGAAGCTTTCTTT
CASSVGFEAFF
>TRBJ1-2|TRBV5-6|.|.
TGTGCCAGCTGTTCGGACCGACTAGTGTCATTC
CASCSDRLVSF
>TRBJ2-3|TRBV14|.|once
TGTGCCAGCAGCCAAGCCGCGGCAGATACGCAGTATTTT
CASSQAAADTQYF
>TRBJ1-2|TRBV1|.|.
TGCACCAGCAGCCAAGATCTAACAGGACCGGGCTACACCTTC
CTSSQDLTGPGYTF
>TRBJ2-1|TRBV24-1|.|.
TGTGCCACCAGTGATTTGAGGGAGGTAGGTAGCGCGGACAATGAGCAGTTCTTC
CATSDLREVGSADNEQFF
>TRBJ1-1|TRBV27|.|.
TGTGCCAGCAGTCCCCAGGGGCAGGGTTTCGGCACTGAAGCTTTCTTT
CASSPQGQGFGTEAFF
>TRBJ2-7|TRBV11-2|TRBD2|.
TGTGCCAGCAGCTTAGAGACCGGCGGGAGGGCCCCCTACGAGCAGTACTTC
CASSLETGGRAPYEQYF
>TRBJ2-5|TRBV6-1|TRBD1|.
TGTGCCAGCAGTGAAGCGGACAGGGGGCTTGGAGAGACCCAGTACTTC
CASSEADRGLGETQYF
>TRBJ2-5|TRBV27|.|.
TGTGCCAGCAGTTTATCGTTCGCGGGGTTGGAGACCCAGTACTTC
CASSLSFAGLETQYF
>TRBJ2-7|TRBV14|.|.
TGTGCCAGCAGTCCCCTGGACAAGACCTACGAGCAGTACTTC
CASSPLDKTYEQYF
>TRBJ2-7|TRBV12-5|.|.
TGTGCTAGTGGTTCGTGGGCACAGGAGACCTACGAGCAGTACTTC
CASGSWAQETYEQYF
>TRBJ1-1|TRBV5-6|.|.
TGTGCCAGCAGCAGGGACACCCAGGCCGAAGCTTTCTTT
CASSRDTQAEAFF